Below, 19 T cell receptor beta chains from the same sample are listed, as sequenced in a study of T cells in narcolepsy (dated by TCRdb to 2016 to 2018). The method was the immunoSEQ multiplex PCR assay. In its TCRdb copy, this immuneACCESS table keeps in-frame sequences only and misses some clones. Where compared with another copy, unresolved V genes explain less than half of these, and the others have no known cause. The sample table lists under 35,000 clones, less than 90% of them with a count of one. Clones ranked in the top ten supply 0.55% to 0.8% of the sample. What was sequenced was memory (CD45RA-) CD4+ T cells from blood. Per the publication, the cell subset or site label means: memory T cells sorted ex vivo from peripheral blood. The source of these receptors is a human donor in good health.

The V and J genes are TRBV10-3 and TRBJ2-6, with no clear D. The CDR3 length is 14 residues. V lost 3 bases to trimming and J lost 3 bases, with 6 bases between them. The V gene's germline CDR1 is ENHRY and CDR2 SYGVKD. In DNA, the CDR3 is TGTGCCATCAGTGACAAGCTTGGGGCCAACGTCCTGACTTTC. The encoded protein is CAISDKLGANVLTF.

The chain recombines TRBV4-3 with TRBJ2-1; D uncertain. CDR3 length: 15 amino acids. V was clipped by 0 bases and J by 3 bases, with 9 bases between them. Germline loops: CDR1 LGHNA, CDR2 YSLEER. The DNA of the CDR3 is TGCGCCAGCAGCCAAGAGTGGCTAAACTACAATGAGCAGTTCTTC. Protein sequence: CASSQEWLNYNEQFF.

The CDR3 region has the DNA TGTGCCAGCGGCCATCGCGGGGGGGTTGGAGCCGGGGAGCTGTTTTTT. Protein product: CASGHRGGVGAGELFF. This chain connects TRBV6-6 to TRBJ2-2; 9 bases are shared with TRBD2. The CDR3 is 16 residues long. CDR1 is MNHNY, CDR2 SVGAGI, per germline (reference sequence). With V trimmed by 8 bases and J by 6 bases, 13 bases remained unmatched.

V gene TRBV7-8 combines with J gene TRBJ2-5; tentative D call: TRBD1 (6 bases). Matching the DNA end better, TRBJ2-7 makes the J call doubtful. The CDR3 sequence is 15 residues long. Germline CDR1 reads SGHVS; CDR2 reads FQNEAQ. In DNA, the CDR3 is TGTGCCAGCAGCTCGCCCTGGGACAAATCCTACGAGCAGTACTTC. Protein: CASSSPWDKSYEQYF.

The chain links TRBV6-5 to TRBJ1-2, with D possibly being TRBD1 (5 bases). From germline, CDR1 is MNHEY and CDR2 SVGAGI. V lost 2 bases to trimming and J lost 2 bases, with 9 bases between them. This CDR3 comprises 14 residues. CDR3 protein: CASSYGATNYGYTF. CDR3 coding DNA: TGTGCCAGCAGTTACGGGGCCACCAACTATGGCTACACCTTC.

This clone showed up just a few times. CDR3 protein: CASSDTFYEQYF. CDR3 DNA: TGTGCCAGCAGTGACACCTTCTACGAGCAGTACTTC. The genes are TRBV2 and TRBJ2-7; D remains ambiguous. CDR1 is SNHLY, CDR2 FYNNEI, per germline. CDR3 length: 12 residues. V was shortened by 3 bases and J by 3 bases, with 6 bases between the two germline ends.

The chain carries TRBV5-1 and TRBJ2-7; 10 nucleotides agree with TRBD1. The V gene end was trimmed by 4 bases and the J gene end by 0 bases; junction bases not matched to a gene: 7. The CDR3 consists of 16 residues. CDR1 SGHRS and CDR2 YFSETQ come from the germline V gene. The DNA of the CDR3 is TGCGCCAGCAGCGCACTGGGACAGGGGTCCTCCTACGAGCAGTACTTC. It translates to CASSALGQGSSYEQYF. Combining the CDR3 with reference TRBV5-1 and TRBJ2-7 gives the whole variable domain KAGVTQTPRYLIKTRGQQVTLSCSPISGHRSVSWYQQTPGQGLQFLFEYFSETQRNKGNFPGRFSGRQFSNSRSEMNVSTLELGDSALYLCASSALGQGSSYEQYFGPGTRLTVT.

The J gene is TRBJ1-6, the V gene TRBV14; the D is unclear. This CDR3 is 12 amino acids long. Deletions cut 4 bases from V and 7 bases from J, with 5 bases between. Germline V gives CDR1 SGHDN, CDR2 FVKESK. The CDR3 sequence is CASSLMNSPLHF. The CDR3 DNA reads as TGTGCCAGCAGCCTCATGAATTCACCCCTCCACTTT.

This clone was seen just once. This chain joins TRBV7-9 and TRBJ2-1; D gene uncertain. Trimming took off 4 bases at V and 8 bases at J, with 6 bases between the two ends. CDR1 is SEHNR and CDR2 is FQNEAQ in the germline V gene (reference sequence). The CDR3 totals 11 residues. DNA for the CDR3: TGTGCCAGCAGCTCCTTTGATGAGCAGTTCTTC. This gives the protein CASSSFDEQFF.

The rearrangement links TRBV18 to TRBJ2-3; D is ambiguous. Germline V lookup: CDR1 KGHSH, CDR2 LQKENI. The germline V and J ends were trimmed by 2 bases and 2 bases, with 11 bases remaining between them. This CDR3 has 15 amino acids. CDR3 protein: CASSPGILPTDTQYF. CDR3 DNA sequence: TGTGCCAGCTCACCAGGTATTCTTCCCACAGATACGCAGTATTTT.

This sequence joins TRBV27 and TRBJ1-2; no clear D. Trimming cost V 4 bases and J 1 base, with 7 bases left between them. The germline V gene encodes CDR1 MNHEY and CDR2 SMNVEV (reference sequence). The CDR3 covers 13 residues. CDR3 sequence reads: CASSWKNNYGYTF. For the CDR3, the DNA is TGTGCCAGCAGTTGGAAAAATAACTATGGCTACACCTTC.

The CDR3 loop reads CASSSGTGFFTGELFF. In DNA, the CDR3 is TGTGCCAGTAGTAGCGGGACAGGTTTTTTCACCGGGGAGCTGTTTTTT. V usage is TRBV19 and J usage is TRBJ2-2, with 8 nucleotides matching TRBD1. CDR3 size: 16 residues. Germline values: CDR1 LNHDA, CDR2 SQIVND (reference sequence). With 4 bases clipped from V and 4 bases from J, the junction kept 8 bases outside the gene matches.

The J gene is TRBJ1-5, the V gene TRBV28; 7 nucleotides agree with TRBD1. Germline V gene sequence: CDR1 MDHEN, CDR2 SYDVKM. The CDR3 covers 16 residues. V lost 5 bases and J lost 4; bases outside the gene matches: 11. CDR3 protein: CASSQAGPQGNQPQHF. In DNA form, the CDR3 reads TGTGCCAGCAGTCAAGCGGGACCACAGGGGAATCAGCCCCAGCATTTT.

This clone was recorded a few times. This chain links TRBV18 with TRBJ1-1, with 7 nucleotides matching TRBD1. Germline CDR1 and CDR2: KGHSH and LQKENI. The junction had 2 bases not matched to a gene; V was cut back by 3 bases and J by 7 bases. This CDR3 has 12 amino acids. This chain's CDR3 is CASSPGTDEAFF. CDR3 nucleotides: TGTGCCAGCTCACCTGGGACAGATGAAGCTTTCTTT.

The V call is TRBV7-2, the J call TRBJ2-5; possibly TRBD2 for D (7 bases). Germline V gene data show CDR1 as SGHTA and CDR2 as FQGNSA. V was trimmed by 1 base and J by 4 bases, leaving 10 bases between them. This CDR3 contains 14 residues. Here the CDR3 reads CASSLGGGPETQYF. In DNA form, the CDR3 reads TGTGCCAGCAGCTTAGGGGGGGGGCCAGAGACCCAGTACTTC.

This clone was counted a few times. This chain uses TRBV5-1 with TRBJ1-3, with D possibly TRBD1 on 6 matching bases. Trimming removed 4 bases at V and 4 bases at J, with 15 bases between. In germline, CDR1 is SGHRS, CDR2 YFSETQ. The CDR3 runs 15 residues. DNA for the CDR3: TGCGCCAGCAGCCCCTCCGGGACATCCGGAAACACCATATATTTT. This codes for CASSPSGTSGNTIYF.

The chain recombines TRBV7-8 with TRBJ2-7; no clear D gene. The CDR3 sequence is 14 residues long. Trimming removed 5 bases at V and 0 bases at J, with 11 bases between. Per germline, CDR1 SGHVS and CDR2 FQNEAQ. CDR3 coding DNA: TGTGCCAGCAGCCCCGCTCTGAGCTCCTACGAGCAGTACGTC. Residues: CASSPALSSYEQYV.

The chain uses TRBV19 and TRBJ2-5; 8 positions agree with TRBD2. V trimming: 7 bases; J trimming: 4 bases; junction bases outside the gene matches: 14. The CDR3 is made up of 16 amino acids. Per the germline V gene, CDR1 is LNHDA and CDR2 is SQIVND (reference sequence). Here the CDR3 DNA reads TGTGCCAGTAAAAAGGAATACGGGGGGGTAGGAGAGACCCAGTACTTC. Translation: CASKKEYGGVGETQYF.

The CDR3 sequence: CASSLGDRGFQPQHF. For the CDR3, the DNA is TGTGCCAGCAGCTTGGGGGACAGGGGTTTTCAGCCCCAGCATTTT. The chain couples TRBV5-5 to TRBJ1-5, with 10 positions matching TRBD1. The V gene end was trimmed by 0 bases and the J gene end by 6 bases; junction bases not matched to a gene: 3. The CDR3 length is 15 residues. The germline gives CDR1 SGHKS, CDR2 YYEKEE (reference sequence).